The clone carrying this T cell receptor (beta chain) was recorded a few times. Its antigen is undetermined. CDR1 and CDR2 from the germline V gene are LGHNA and YNFKEQ. CDR3 length equals 16 residues. V lost 1 base and J lost 6; bases outside the gene matches: 10. This record belongs to a study of identical twins. Healthy Caucasian individuals made up all the donors. General study findings and limits: Within twin pairs, the out-of-frame alpha sequences they shared showed excess low generation probability. Among beta out-of-frame sequences, excess sharing between twins appeared weaker. The conclusions drew on cross-sectional statistical analysis instead of tracking the same donors.

MiXCR, applied by TCRdb to the 5' RACE reads, yields one record per CDR3 protein. The top ten hold approximately 0.98% of the sample, which has about 500,000 distinct CDR3 sequences, over 11% seen once. This sample was shared with a second study, whose subject was yellow fever vaccine responses in identical twins.

The source of this sequence is a woman aged 18-35 years in good health. The sample consisted of CD4+ T cells sorted from blood. V is TRBV4-2 and J is TRBJ2-3, with 7 nucleotides matching TRBD2. The chain's CDR3 is CASSQGARGRSDTQYF. In DNA, the CDR3 is TGTGCCAGCAGCCAAGGGGCGCGGGGGAGAAGTGATACGCAGTATTTT.